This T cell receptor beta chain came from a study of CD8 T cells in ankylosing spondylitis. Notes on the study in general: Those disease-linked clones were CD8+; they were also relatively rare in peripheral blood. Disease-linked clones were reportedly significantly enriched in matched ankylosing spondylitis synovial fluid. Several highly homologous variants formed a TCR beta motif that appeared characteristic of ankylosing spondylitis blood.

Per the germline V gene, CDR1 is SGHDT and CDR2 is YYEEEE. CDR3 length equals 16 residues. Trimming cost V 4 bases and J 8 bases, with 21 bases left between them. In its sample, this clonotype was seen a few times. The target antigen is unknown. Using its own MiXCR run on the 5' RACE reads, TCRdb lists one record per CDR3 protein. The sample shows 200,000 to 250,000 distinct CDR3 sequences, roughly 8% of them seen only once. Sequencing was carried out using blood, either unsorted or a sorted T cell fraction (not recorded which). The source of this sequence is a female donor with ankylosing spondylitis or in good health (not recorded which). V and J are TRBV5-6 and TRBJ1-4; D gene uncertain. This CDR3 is CASSRSGQRPGEKLFF. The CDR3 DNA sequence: TGTGCCAGCAGCCGAAGCGGCCAGCGACCGGGGGAAAAACTGTTTTTT.